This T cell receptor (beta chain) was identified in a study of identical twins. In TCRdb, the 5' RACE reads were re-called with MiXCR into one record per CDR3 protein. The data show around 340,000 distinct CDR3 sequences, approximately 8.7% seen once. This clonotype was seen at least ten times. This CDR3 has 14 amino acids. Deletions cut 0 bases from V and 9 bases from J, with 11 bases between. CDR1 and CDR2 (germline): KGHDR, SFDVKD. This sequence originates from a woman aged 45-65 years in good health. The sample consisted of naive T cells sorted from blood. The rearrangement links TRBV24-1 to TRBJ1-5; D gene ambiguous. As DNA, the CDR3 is TGTGCCACCAGTGATTTGGACACCTCAGGGCCCCAGCATTTT. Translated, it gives CATSDLDTSGPQHF.